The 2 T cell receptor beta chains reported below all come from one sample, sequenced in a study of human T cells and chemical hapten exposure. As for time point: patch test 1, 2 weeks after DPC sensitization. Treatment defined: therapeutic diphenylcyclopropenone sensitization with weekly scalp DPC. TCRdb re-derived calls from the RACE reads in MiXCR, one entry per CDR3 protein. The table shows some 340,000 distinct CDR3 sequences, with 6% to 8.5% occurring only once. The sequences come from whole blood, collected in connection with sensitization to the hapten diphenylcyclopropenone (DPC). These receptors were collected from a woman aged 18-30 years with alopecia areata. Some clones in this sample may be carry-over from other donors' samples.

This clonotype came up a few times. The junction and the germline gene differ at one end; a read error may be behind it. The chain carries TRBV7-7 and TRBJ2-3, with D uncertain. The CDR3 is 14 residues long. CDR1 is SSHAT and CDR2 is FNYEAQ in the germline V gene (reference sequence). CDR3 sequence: CASSFSVSTDTQYF. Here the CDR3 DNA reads TGTGCTAGCAGTTTCAGCGTTAGCACAGATACGCAGTATTTT.

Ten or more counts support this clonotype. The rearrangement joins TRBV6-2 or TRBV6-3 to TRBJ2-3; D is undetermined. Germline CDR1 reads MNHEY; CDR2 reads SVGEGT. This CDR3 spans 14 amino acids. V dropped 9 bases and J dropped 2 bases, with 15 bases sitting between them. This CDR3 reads CASSRGTVTDTQYF. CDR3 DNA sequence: TGTGCCAGTAGTAGAGGAACCGTCACAGATACGCAGTATTTT.